The source of this T cell receptor (beta chain) is a study of cytomegalovirus exposure and HLA in healthy donors. Overall study findings and caveats: The classifier was said to identify cytomegalovirus status with high specificity and sensitivity. Most TCRs appeared rarely, but some public TCRs recurred in many donors.

The table came from immunoSEQ multiplex PCR; TCRdb's copy has only in-frame clones and leaves some out. Here the sample spans around 70,000 clones, 90% to 95% being singletons. Notes on this clone: Its specificity is unknown.

The CDR3 is 12 amino acids. The germline CDR1 and CDR2 sequences are MDHEN and SYDVKM. Trimming took off 5 bases at V and 10 bases at J, with 14 bases between the two ends. This receptor was taken from a woman under 30 in good health and CMV-seronegative. The rearrangement joins TRBV28 to TRBJ1-1; tentative D call: TRBD1 (5 bases). The sequenced material came from PBMCs. CDR3 in amino acids: CASSLAEGRAFF. As DNA, the CDR3 is TGTGCCAGCAGTCTGGCGGAGGGGCGAGCTTTCTTT.